This T cell receptor (beta chain) was observed in a study of T cell repertoires in cytomegalovirus infection. On the study more broadly: Selected CMV epitopes included recently identified HLA-C-restricted ones as well as well-studied HLA-B-restricted ones.

This CDR3 is built from 17 residues. V lost 6 bases and J lost 4, with 25 bases in between. Germline CDR1 reads SGHAT; CDR2 reads FQNNGV. As to this clonotype: Antigen unknown.

TCRdb reprocessed the reads with MiXCR, giving one entry per CDR3 protein. The sample lists under 30,000 distinct CDR3 sequences; 22% were seen once. The chain is built from TRBV11-2 and TRBJ2-7; maybe TRBD1 (5 bases). This sample comprised CD8+ T cells from cultured PBMCs, obtained from culture after CMV antigen stimulation. The clonotype originates from a human donor in good health (CMV status not recorded). Some clones in this sample may be carry-over from other donors' samples. CDR3 residues: CASSLGRAEYRPYEQYF. CDR3 DNA: TGTGCCAGCAGTCTAGGCAGGGCAGAATATCGCCCATACGAGCAGTACTTC. Full variable domain (remainder filled in from reference TRBV11-2 and TRBJ2-7): EAGVAQSPRYKIIEKRQSVAFWCNPISGHATLYWYQQILGQGPKLLIQFQNNGVVDDSQLPKDRFSAERLKGVDSTLKIQPAKLEDSAVYLCASSLGRAEYRPYEQYFGPGTRLTVT.